This paragraph covers one T cell receptor (beta chain) sequence. This CDR3 is built from 17 residues. Germline V gene sequence: CDR1 MGHRA, CDR2 YSYEKL. V lost 1 base and J 0 bases, leaving 13 bases between the germline ends. The data belong to a study of response to subunit inactivated influenza vaccine. TCRdb re-called the RT-PCR reads through MiXCR, storing one row per CDR3 protein. The table records about 540,000 distinct CDR3 sequences, around 21% of them present only once. These same records also appear under a second study, on T cells expressing NK-cell markers. That work states: UMI-tagged 5'RACE template switching yielded the TCR beta cDNA. In more than five donors, dominant CD3+CD56+NKG2C+ clones formed about 1.0-7.5% of CD8+ cells.

The genes are TRBV4-1 and TRBJ1-5; D perhaps matches TRBD1 (5 bases). This material consisted of CD4+ T cells sorted from PBMCs, taken 11 to 12 days after vaccination. The origin of this receptor is a man aged 50 or older who received an inactivated influenza vaccine. CDR3 protein: CASSQGGLTLSNQPQHF. The CDR3, as DNA: TGCGCCAGCAGCCAAGGGGGGTTGACACTTAGCAATCAGCCCCAGCATTTT.